This entry lists 17 T cell receptor beta chains sequenced from one sample in a study of blood T cell repertoires in COVID-19. This table comes from immunoSEQ multiplex PCR, and its TCRdb copy is limited to in-frame clones, with some not included. Of roughly 500,000 clones in the sample, roughly nine tenths are singletons; the top ten hold around 0.9%. Sequencing used peripheral blood. Source of these receptors: a young man with COVID-19, enrolled during active disease.

The V call is TRBV19, the J call TRBJ1-2; 10 bases align to TRBD1. The V gene end was trimmed by 3 bases and the J gene end by 4 bases; junction bases not matched to a gene: 5. This CDR3 has 15 amino acids. Germline V lookup: CDR1 LNHDA, CDR2 SQIVND (reference sequence). This CDR3 reads CASSMSTGGVYGYTF. In DNA, the CDR3 is TGTGCCAGTAGTATGTCGACAGGGGGCGTCTATGGCTACACCTTC.

This clone was counted between two and nine times. The V and J genes are TRBV6-6 and TRBJ2-6; the match to TRBD2 covers 7 bases. The CDR3 covers 16 residues. V dropped 5 bases and J dropped 0; count of bases not matched to a gene: 4. Germline assignment: CDR1 MNHNY and CDR2 SVGAGI (reference sequence). DNA for the CDR3: TGTGCCAGCAGTCGTACGGGGGGCTCTGGGGCCAACGTCCTGACTTTC. Its protein is CASSRTGGSGANVLTF.

Worth noting for this clone: The same CDR3 also results from other DNA sequences found in this sample. The CDR3 loop reads CASSRGLAGGPSYNEQFF. CDR3 nucleotides: TGTGCCAGCAGTCGTGGACTAGCGGGAGGCCCCTCCTACAATGAGCAGTTCTTC. The J gene is TRBJ2-1, the V gene TRBV6-6; TRBD2 agrees at 14 bases. The CDR3 loop spans 18 amino acids. Germline V gene sequence: CDR1 MNHNY, CDR2 SVGAGI (reference sequence). The J segment lost 0 bases and the V segment lost 5 bases, leaving 6 bases of the junction unmatched.

The V call is TRBV11-3, the J call TRBJ2-1; perhaps TRBD2 as D (5 bases). V shed 2 bases and J shed 7 bases, with 9 bases lying between them. Germline V gene lookup returns CDR1 SGHNT and CDR2 YENEEA. The CDR3 is made up of 13 amino acids. As DNA, the CDR3 is TGTGCCAGCAGCTTACTAGCTGGTAATGAGCAGTTCTTC. The encoded protein is CASSLLAGNEQFF.

V and J are TRBV7-6 and TRBJ2-7, with D possibly TRBD2 on 5 matching bases. V lost 1 base to trimming and J lost 3 bases, with 13 bases between them. CDR3 length: 15 residues. Per germline, CDR1 SGHVS and CDR2 FNYEAQ. CDR3 bases: TGTGCCAGCAGCTTAGAGGAAGGAGGTGGCTACGAGCAGTACTTC. Amino acid sequence: CASSLEEGGGYEQYF.

The table lists this clone with a count of one. This rearrangement joins TRBV7-9 to TRBJ2-3; 7 bases line up with TRBD1. Germline loops: CDR1 SEHNR, CDR2 FQNEAQ (reference sequence). V lost 4 bases and J lost 5; bases outside the gene matches: 3. The CDR3 loop spans 13 amino acids. CDR3: CASSSTGLDTQYF. CDR3 bases: TGTGCCAGCAGCTCGACAGGGTTAGATACGCAGTATTTT.

The chain joins TRBV19 to TRBJ1-2; D unresolved. V was clipped by 4 bases and J by 3 bases, with 9 bases between them. The length of the CDR3 is 13 residues. Germline assignment: CDR1 LNHDA and CDR2 SQIVND (reference sequence). The CDR3 coding sequence is TGTGCCAGTAGTACGGGTGAGGACTATGGCTACACCTTC. Protein: CASSTGEDYGYTF. Supplemented by reference TRBV19 and TRBJ1-2, the full variable domain reads DGGITQSPKYLFRKEGQNVTLSCEQNLNHDAMYWYRQDPGQGLRLIYYSQIVNDFQKGDIAEGYSVSREKKESFPLTVTSAQKNPTAFYLCASSTGEDYGYTFGSGTRLTVV.

The CDR3 sequence is CASGTGVAEQYF. The CDR3 DNA reads TGTGCCAGCGGGACAGGGGTGGCCGAGCAGTACTTC. The chain joins TRBV3-1 (or the pseudogene TRBV3-2) to TRBJ2-7, with 10 nucleotides matching TRBD1. Trimming cost V 8 bases and J 6 bases; bases outside gene matches: 4. This CDR3 has 12 amino acids. CDR1 LGHDT and CDR2 YNNKEL come from the germline V gene (reference sequence).

This rearrangement joins TRBV2 to TRBJ2-1, with 11 bases lining up with TRBD1. In germline, CDR1 is SNHLY, CDR2 FYNNEI. Trimming at V came to 8 bases and at J to 4 bases, leaving 13 bases not matched to a gene. CDR3 length equals 17 residues. CDR3 region: CASAKDRGQRGYNEQFF. CDR3 DNA: TGTGCCAGCGCCAAGGACAGGGGGCAGAGGGGTTACAATGAGCAGTTCTTC.

The rearrangement links TRBV19 to TRBJ2-1; weak D call: TRBD1 (6 bases). The CDR3 totals 15 residues. V was clipped by 3 bases and J by 6 bases, with 15 bases between them. Germline V gene data show CDR1 as LNHDA and CDR2 as SQIVND (reference sequence). The CDR3 bases are TGTGCCAGTAGTATCGAGTGGACAGTCTTCAATGAGCAGTTCTTC. The encoded protein is CASSIEWTVFNEQFF.

Concerning this clone: This sample also contains other DNA sequences that code for the same CDR3. The chain employs TRBV7-9 and TRBJ2-5; 9 nucleotides agree with TRBD2. Losses at the gene ends were 1 base for V and 5 bases for J; bases not matched to a gene: 2. CDR3 length: 14 residues. Germline V gene lookup returns CDR1 SEHNR and CDR2 FQNEAQ (reference sequence). The CDR3 DNA is TGTGCCAGCAGCTTAGGCGGGGGGGCTGAGACCCAGTACTTC. It translates to CASSLGGGAETQYF.

V gene TRBV19 combines with J gene TRBJ2-1; 11 bases are shared with TRBD1. The CDR3 has 14 amino acids. Germline trimming cut 3 bases from V and 7 bases from J; bases unmatched to any gene: 2. Germline V gene sequence: CDR1 LNHDA, CDR2 SQIVND (reference sequence). CDR3 in amino acids: CASSIGTGGNEQFF. As DNA, the CDR3 is TGTGCCAGTAGTATCGGGACAGGGGGGAATGAGCAGTTCTTC.

J is TRBJ2-5 and V is TRBV7-2, with 11 nucleotides matching TRBD1. The J segment lost 4 bases and the V segment lost 5 bases, leaving 3 bases of the junction unmatched. CDR1 and CDR2 (germline): SGHTA, FQGNSA. The CDR3 is 14 residues long. CDR3 DNA sequence: TGTGCCAGCAGCCGGGACAGGGGGGGAGAGACCCAGTACTTC. Translated: CASSRDRGGETQYF.

In regard to this clone: Other nucleotide sequences in the sample specify the same CDR3. The chain employs TRBV18 and TRBJ2-2; D uncertain. The CDR3 loop spans 15 amino acids. Germline V lookup: CDR1 KGHSH, CDR2 LQKENI. V gave up 3 bases and J gave up 1 base, with 9 bases separating them. CDR3 nucleotides: TGTGCCAGCTCACCTAACCGCGAGAACACCGGGGAGCTGTTTTTT. It codes for CASSPNRENTGELFF.

The genes are TRBV25-1 and TRBJ2-6, with D possibly TRBD1 on 6 matching bases. V lost 7 bases to trimming and J lost 2 bases, with 12 bases between them. This CDR3 has 15 amino acids. Germline V gene data show CDR1 as MGHDK and CDR2 as SYGVNS. Here the CDR3 reads CASTLTGPGANVLTF. The CDR3 DNA reads TGTGCCAGCACACTCACAGGGCCTGGGGCCAACGTCCTGACTTTC.

V usage is TRBV6-5 and J usage is TRBJ2-7; weak D call: TRBD1 (6 bases). Trimming took 6 bases from V and 6 from J, leaving 18 bases between them. The germline V gene encodes CDR1 MNHEY and CDR2 SVGAGI. CDR3 size: 14 residues. The CDR3 bases are TGTGCCAGCAGCGCAACAGGGAGTCCCTCCGAGCAGTACTTC. It is translated as CASSATGSPSEQYF.

The rearrangement links TRBV30 to TRBJ2-7; 7 nucleotides match TRBD1. The CDR3 totals 11 residues. Trimming removed 6 bases from V and 4 bases from J; junction bases left unmatched: 3. Per germline, CDR1 GTSNPN and CDR2 SVGIG (reference sequence). The CDR3 is CACTGAYEQYF. The DNA for the CDR3 is TGTGCCTGTACAGGGGCGTACGAGCAGTACTTC.